These T cell receptor beta chains were read from a single sample in a study of spatial heterogeneity in lung cancer. TCRdb re-derived calls from the 5' RACE reads in MiXCR, one entry per CDR3 protein. Among under 10,000 distinct CDR3 sequences listed, roughly 5.9% were seen once. Source: PBMCs, taken at surgery. The source is a male donor with early-stage non-small cell lung cancer. Both conserved end residues are part of each CDR3. A D gene is named only where the DNA matches it firmly. For some rows the clone size is stated as once, few or many, or as a class when expanded; others skip it.

abundance: many
d_gene: .
v_gene: TRBV18
len: 15
j_gene: TRBJ2-7
CDR3aa: CASSPALVSSYEQYF
CDR3nt: TGTGCCAGCTCACCCGCCCTTGTCAGCTCCTACGAGCAGTACTTC

abundance: many
d_gene: TRBD1
v_gene: TRBV5-1
len: 15
j_gene: TRBJ2-3
CDR3aa: CASSRDRAHTDTQYF
CDR3nt: TGCGCCAGCAGCCGGGACAGGGCCCACACAGATACGCAGTATTTT

abundance: many
d_gene: .
v_gene: TRBV6-5
len: 15
j_gene: TRBJ2-7
CDR3aa: CASSRPGQPLYEQYF
CDR3nt: TGTGCCAGCAGCCGCCCCGGACAGCCGCTCTACGAGCAGTACTTC

abundance: .
d_gene: TRBD2
v_gene: TRBV29-1
len: 16
j_gene: TRBJ2-1
CDR3aa: CSVDTQTSNSYNEQFF
CDR3nt: TGCAGCGTTGATACTCAGACTAGCAACTCCTACAATGAGCAGTTCTTC

abundance: many
d_gene: TRBD2
v_gene: TRBV6-6
len: 14
j_gene: TRBJ2-5
CDR3aa: CATGLAGGGETQYF
CDR3nt: TGTGCCACGGGACTAGCGGGGGGAGGGGAGACCCAGTACTTC

abundance: many
d_gene: TRBD2
v_gene: TRBV29-1
len: 13
j_gene: TRBJ2-1
CDR3aa: CSVGLAVYNEQFF
CDR3nt: TGCAGCGTGGGACTAGCGGTTTACAATGAGCAGTTCTTC

abundance: many
d_gene: TRBD2
v_gene: TRBV10-2
len: 18
j_gene: TRBJ2-2
CDR3aa: CASRPTGLAGPNTGELFF
CDR3nt: TGCGCCAGCAGACCGACAGGGCTAGCGGGGCCAAACACCGGGGAGCTGTTTTTT

abundance: many
d_gene: .
v_gene: TRBV12-3/TRBV12-4
len: 14
j_gene: TRBJ1-6
CDR3aa: CASQWRNYNSPLHF
CDR3nt: TGTGCCAGCCAGTGGCGGAACTATAATTCACCCCTCCACTTT

abundance: many
d_gene: TRBD2
v_gene: TRBV5-1
len: 16
j_gene: TRBJ2-7
CDR3aa: CASSTATSVQTYEQYF
CDR3nt: TGCGCCAGCAGCACCGCTACTAGCGTACAAACCTACGAGCAGTACTTC

abundance: few
d_gene: .
v_gene: TRBV4-3
len: 15
j_gene: TRBJ1-2
CDR3aa: CASSQDLTGSYGYTF
CDR3nt: TGCGCCAGCAGCCAAGATCTCACGGGCTCCTATGGCTACACCTTC

abundance: .
d_gene: .
v_gene: TRBV20-1
len: 13
j_gene: TRBJ1-4
CDR3aa: CSAKEGGGEKLFF
CDR3nt: TGCAGTGCTAAAGAGGGAGGGGGTGAAAAACTGTTTTTT

abundance: many
d_gene: .
v_gene: TRBV11-2
len: 15
j_gene: TRBJ2-1
CDR3aa: CASSRGLTSYNEQFF
CDR3nt: TGTGCCAGCAGCAGGGGACTTACTTCCTACAATGAGCAGTTCTTC

abundance: few
d_gene: TRBD2
v_gene: TRBV2
len: 16
j_gene: TRBJ2-2
CDR3aa: CASTDPAGAYTGELFF
CDR3nt: TGTGCCAGCACCGACCCAGCGGGGGCGTACACCGGGGAGCTGTTTTTT

abundance: .
d_gene: .
v_gene: TRBV30
len: 13
j_gene: TRBJ2-5
CDR3aa: CVWRRRMTETQYF
CDR3nt: TGTGTCTGGAGGAGGAGGATGACTGAGACCCAGTACTTC

abundance: many
d_gene: .
v_gene: TRBV19
len: 13
j_gene: TRBJ2-7
CDR3aa: CASSISPRYEQYF
CDR3nt: TGTGCCAGTAGTATCTCCCCTCGGTACGAGCAGTACTTC

abundance: many
d_gene: TRBD1
v_gene: TRBV6-6
len: 15
j_gene: TRBJ1-5
CDR3aa: CASSLLGGPSQPQHF
CDR3nt: TGTGCCAGCAGTTTATTAGGGGGCCCAAGCCAGCCCCAGCATTTT

abundance: many
d_gene: .
v_gene: TRBV7-2
len: 16
j_gene: TRBJ1-5
CDR3aa: CASSLGRAYGNQPQHF
CDR3nt: TGTGCCAGCAGCTTAGGGCGGGCCTATGGCAATCAGCCCCAGCATTTT

abundance: many
d_gene: .
v_gene: TRBV30
len: 15
j_gene: TRBJ2-1
CDR3aa: CAWSYGPPPVNEQFF
CDR3nt: TGTGCCTGGAGTTATGGTCCCCCACCCGTAAATGAGCAGTTCTTC

abundance: many
d_gene: .
v_gene: TRBV19
len: 14
j_gene: TRBJ1-6
CDR3aa: CASRSSSYNSPLHF
CDR3nt: TGTGCCAGTCGAAGTAGCTCCTATAATTCACCCCTCCACTTT

abundance: many
d_gene: TRBD2
v_gene: TRBV19
len: 14
j_gene: TRBJ2-1
CDR3aa: CASSMGREGNEQFF
CDR3nt: TGTGCCAGTAGTATGGGTAGGGAGGGTAATGAGCAGTTCTTC

abundance: many
d_gene: .
v_gene: TRBV3-1
len: 13
j_gene: TRBJ2-7
CDR3aa: CASSQGFAGEQYF
CDR3nt: TGTGCCAGCAGCCAAGGGTTTGCCGGCGAGCAGTACTTC

abundance: many
d_gene: .
v_gene: TRBV20-1
len: 13
j_gene: TRBJ1-2
CDR3aa: CSAREGGRYGYTF
CDR3nt: TGCAGTGCTAGAGAGGGGGGCAGGTACGGCTACACCTTC

abundance: many
d_gene: TRBD1
v_gene: TRBV6-5
len: 15
j_gene: TRBJ2-1
CDR3aa: CASSEDRASYNEQFF
CDR3nt: TGTGCCAGCAGTGAAGACAGGGCATCCTACAATGAGCAGTTCTTC

abundance: many
d_gene: TRBD1
v_gene: TRBV10-3
len: 16
j_gene: TRBJ2-2
CDR3aa: CAISEIGQGDTGELFF
CDR3nt: TGTGCCATCAGTGAGATAGGACAGGGGGACACCGGGGAGCTGTTTTTT

abundance: medium-sized
d_gene: TRBD1
v_gene: TRBV19
len: 16
j_gene: TRBJ1-5
CDR3aa: CASSILGQAHNQPQHF
CDR3nt: TGTGCCAGTAGTATTCTGGGACAGGCCCACAATCAGCCCCAGCATTTT

abundance: many
d_gene: TRBD2
v_gene: TRBV6-5
len: 17
j_gene: TRBJ2-1
CDR3aa: CASSYSRTSGLYNEQFF
CDR3nt: TGTGCCAGCAGTTACTCGAGGACTAGCGGGCTCTACAATGAGCAGTTCTTC

abundance: many
d_gene: .
v_gene: TRBV19
len: 16
j_gene: TRBJ2-5
CDR3aa: CASSIQWGSEQETQYF
CDR3nt: TGTGCCAGTAGTATACAATGGGGGTCAGAGCAAGAGACCCAGTACTTC

abundance: many
d_gene: .
v_gene: TRBV27
len: 16
j_gene: TRBJ1-1
CDR3aa: CASRPSLAGAGAEAFF
CDR3nt: TGTGCCAGCAGACCCTCCCTGGCAGGGGCGGGGGCTGAAGCTTTCTTT

abundance: many
d_gene: .
v_gene: TRBV28
len: 13
j_gene: TRBJ1-2
CDR3aa: CASSFGNHYGYTF
CDR3nt: TGTGCCAGCAGTTTCGGAAACCACTATGGCTACACCTTC

abundance: many
d_gene: TRBD1
v_gene: TRBV19
len: 15
j_gene: TRBJ1-5
CDR3aa: CASRRDRGGNQPQHF
CDR3nt: TGTGCCAGTAGACGGGACAGGGGCGGCAATCAGCCCCAGCATTTT

abundance: many
d_gene: .
v_gene: TRBV5-1
len: 14
j_gene: TRBJ1-1
CDR3aa: CAFSAGAGNTEAFF
CDR3nt: TGCGCCTTCTCAGCGGGCGCAGGGAACACTGAAGCTTTCTTT

abundance: many
d_gene: .
v_gene: TRBV6-5
len: 14
j_gene: TRBJ1-2
CDR3aa: CASSYSGGGYGYTF
CDR3nt: TGTGCCAGCAGTTACTCAGGGGGTGGCTATGGCTACACCTTC

abundance: many
d_gene: TRBD1
v_gene: TRBV24-1
len: 13
j_gene: TRBJ1-4
CDR3aa: CATPGQGDEKLFF
CDR3nt: TGTGCCACGCCGGGACAGGGGGATGAAAAACTGTTTTTT

abundance: many
d_gene: .
v_gene: TRBV9
len: 14
j_gene: TRBJ1-1
CDR3aa: CASMEGEGNTEAFF
CDR3nt: TGTGCCAGCATGGAAGGTGAAGGGAACACTGAAGCTTTCTTT

abundance: many
d_gene: .
v_gene: TRBV20-1
len: 13
j_gene: TRBJ1-5
CDR3aa: CSASDTYNQPQHF
CDR3nt: TGCAGTGCTAGTGACACCTACAATCAGCCCCAGCATTTT

abundance: many
d_gene: TRBD1
v_gene: TRBV29-1
len: 12
j_gene: TRBJ2-7
CDR3aa: CSVAPQGQVEYF
CDR3nt: TGCAGCGTTGCGCCCCAAGGACAGGTGGAGTACTTC

abundance: many
d_gene: .
v_gene: TRBV11-2
len: 17
j_gene: TRBJ2-5
CDR3aa: CASSLRPKGAAQETQYF
CDR3nt: TGTGCCAGCAGCTTACGACCCAAGGGCGCCGCCCAAGAGACCCAGTACTTC

abundance: .
d_gene: .
v_gene: TRBV5-1
len: 12
j_gene: TRBJ2-1
CDR3aa: CASSYDPNEQFF
CDR3nt: TGCGCCAGCAGCTACGACCCGAATGAGCAGTTCTTC

abundance: many
d_gene: .
v_gene: TRBV7-9
len: 14
j_gene: TRBJ1-3
CDR3aa: CASSLVGTGNTIYF
CDR3nt: TGTGCCAGCAGCTTAGTGGGAACTGGAAACACCATATATTTT

abundance: many
d_gene: .
v_gene: TRBV27
len: 17
j_gene: TRBJ1-1
CDR3aa: CASSLSSFGRGNTEVFF
CDR3nt: .

abundance: many
d_gene: .
v_gene: TRBV15
len: 17
j_gene: TRBJ2-4
CDR3aa: CATSRGTAKEAKNIQYF
CDR3nt: TGTGCCACCAGCAGAGGAACAGCGAAGGAGGCCAAAAACATTCAGTACTTC

abundance: medium-sized
d_gene: TRBD2
v_gene: TRBV6-4
len: 15
j_gene: TRBJ2-3
CDR3aa: CASSKGLAGSDTQYF
CDR3nt: TGTGCCAGCAGCAAGGGACTAGCGGGGTCAGATACGCAGTATTTT